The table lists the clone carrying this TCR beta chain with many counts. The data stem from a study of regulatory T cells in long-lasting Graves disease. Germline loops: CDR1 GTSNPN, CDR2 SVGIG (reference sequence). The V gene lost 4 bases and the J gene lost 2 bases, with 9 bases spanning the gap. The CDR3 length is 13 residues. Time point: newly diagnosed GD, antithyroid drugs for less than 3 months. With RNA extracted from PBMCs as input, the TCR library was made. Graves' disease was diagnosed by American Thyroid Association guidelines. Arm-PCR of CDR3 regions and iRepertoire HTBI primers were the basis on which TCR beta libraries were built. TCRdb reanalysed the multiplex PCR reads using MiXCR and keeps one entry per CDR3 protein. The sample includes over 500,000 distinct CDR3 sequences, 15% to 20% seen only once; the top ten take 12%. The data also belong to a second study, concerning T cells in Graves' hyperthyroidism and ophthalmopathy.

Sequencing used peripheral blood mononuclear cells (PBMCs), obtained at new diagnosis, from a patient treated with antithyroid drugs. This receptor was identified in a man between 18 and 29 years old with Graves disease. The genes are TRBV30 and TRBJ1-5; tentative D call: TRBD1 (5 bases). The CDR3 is CAWNGDGNQPQHF. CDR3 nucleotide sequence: TGTGCCTGGAATGGGGACGGCAATCAGCCCCAGCATTTT. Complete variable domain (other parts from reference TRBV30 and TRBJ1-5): SQTIHQWPATLVQPVGSPLSLECTVEGTSNPNLYWYRQAAGRGLQLLFYSVGIGQISSEVPQNLSASRPQDRQFILSSKKLLLSDSGFYLCAWNGDGNQPQHFGDGTRLSIL.